This T cell receptor (beta chain) was sequenced in a study of human T cells and chemical hapten exposure (dated by TCRdb to about 2021). In terms of the full investigation: For sensitization, 2% DPC in acetone was applied to a 2 cm by 2 cm area of upper inner arm skin. Patients additionally received weekly therapeutic DPC doses to the scalp throughout the roughly 25-week study period. Patch tests used Finn chambers with 0.01% DPC on the upper back, scored after 6 days by International Contact Dermatitis Research Group standards. Most of the patients in the cohort were female, and the cohort covered alopecia areata with under or over 50% scalp involvement, alopecia totalis and alopecia universalis. Libraries were pooled for sequencing, and per-sample TCR yields varied mainly because of small differences in library volumes within the pool. This study followed changes in the peripheral blood TCR repertoire in vivo during primary and secondary sensitization of alopecia patients to the hapten diphenylcyclopropenone (DPC). Blood was sampled from patients pre-sensitization (week 0) and at 2, 6 and about 24 weeks after DPC sensitization. Nearly 30 alopecia patients provided blood for TCR sequencing at one to four time points (pre-sensitization, 2, 6 and 24 weeks). What the research found in general, with its limitations: A positive correlation was found between the number of PT1 expanded TCRs and patch test score, with significance reached at thresholds 8, 16 and 32 but not 4. After repeated subsampling, the strength of the expansion versus patch-test correlation and the threshold at which it became significant changed. Significantly more large CDR3 similarity clusters were formed by expanded TCRs than by pre-sensitization or healthy control sets, consistent with antigen-driven responses. DPC sensitization did not change the number of TCRs with a frequency above 1 in 1000, and there was no evidence of changes in global repertoire structure. Alopecia, a presumed autoimmune disease, was present in all patients, so the immune response of the patients might differ from that of healthy individuals.

The time point label for this specimen denotes: pre-sensitization, week 0. The treatment or condition label of this sample denotes: therapeutic diphenylcyclopropenone sensitization with weekly scalp DPC. At each patch-test visit, blood was drawn before the patch test was applied. Patients were considered eligible if aged 18 to 70, diagnosed with alopecia and deemed suitable for DPC therapy, and patients were excluded if pregnant. Total RNA was extracted from unfractionated whole blood collected in Tempus Blood RNA tubes. CDR1 and CDR2 were assigned from the germline V gene as ENHRY and SYGVKD. The CDR3 has 10 amino acids, counting the end cysteine and phenylalanine. Kept here is only the CDR3 DNA, which spans 30 bases and is read in frame from base 1. The trim is 6 bases for V and 8 bases for J, with a gap of 7 bases between the germline ends. Libraries were prepared through RACE. These reads were obtained on a NextSeq 500. During library preparation, unique molecular identifiers were attached to individual cDNA molecules so that TCRs could be counted quantitatively and reproducibly. Both TCR alpha and TCR beta chains were sequenced from each blood RNA sample. On the study's bioinformatics: The median number of TCRs per sample was some 100,000, ranging from roughly 20,000 to 700,000. V, J and CDR3 annotation of the TCR reads was carried out using the Decombinator software suite. For the PS versus PT1 abundance plots, all samples were subsampled to the same number of TCRs (28,000). Expanded TCRs were defined as absent before sensitization and observed at least eight times at the 2-week time point. Starting from the raw public reads, TCRdb applied fastp trimming at Q25, assembled clones with MiXCR and retained in-frame beta chains. Rows are combined by CDR3 protein, so each entry shows the most common genes and DNA. The V and J calls, along with clone size, are taken from TCRdb and not from the paper's own processing. A total of about 270,000 distinct CDR3 sequences appear in this sample, approximately 7.5% of them only once. The top ten hold approximately 1.2% of the sample.

This clonotype was counted only a few times. Its antigen has not been determined. No qualities accompany the bases; no much larger clone lies one base away. This TCR came from a man younger than 35 with alopecia areata. Some clones in this sample may be carry-over from other donors' samples. Sequencing used whole blood, obtained in connection with sensitization to the hapten diphenylcyclopropenone (DPC). The chain is made from TRBV10-3 and TRBJ1-2; no D gene call is confident. CDR3 loop: CAIRSEGYTF. Read as DNA, the sequence is TGTGCCATCAGGTCTGAGGGCTACACCTTC.